These T cell receptor beta chains were read from a single sample in a study of T cell responses to AZD1222 COVID-19 vaccine. Only in-frame clones appear in the TCRdb table, and some are missing; sequencing was by immunoSEQ multiplex PCR. The table shows 110,000 or so clones, with around 88% occurring only once. The sequences come from peripheral blood, collected 28 days after the second AZD1222 dose. The receptor source for this set is an adult who received the AZD1222 COVID-19 vaccine. Both conserved end residues are part of each CDR3. The D gene is left open where the match is weak. Only some rows state a clone size, as once, few, many or a class for expanded clones.

j_call,clone_size,d_call,v_call,cdr3_nt,cdr3_aa
TRBJ2-2,NA,TRBD1,TRBV6-4,TGTGCCAGCAGGGGACAGGGCGGCGGGGAGCTGTTTTTT,CASRGQGGGELFF
TRBJ2-1,NA,TRBD2,TRBV7-2,TGTGCCAGCAGTTCCAGCGGGGGGCGGGCCGATGAGCAGTTCTTC,CASSSSGGRADEQFF
TRBJ1-4,NA,NA,TRBV18,TGTGCCAGCTCACCACCGGGGGTAGAAAAACTGTTTTTT,CASSPPGVEKLFF
TRBJ1-2,NA,NA,TRBV25-1,TGTGCCAGCAGAACCGACAGCGCCTATGGCTACACCTTC,CASRTDSAYGYTF
TRBJ2-5,NA,NA,TRBV5-1,TGCGCCAGCAGCTTGGCCCCACAGGGAGCCCAAGAGACCCAGTACTTC,CASSLAPQGAQETQYF
TRBJ1-1,NA,NA,TRBV19,TGTGCCAGTAGTATGAACACTGAAGCTTTCTTT,CASSMNTEAFF
TRBJ1-4,once,NA,TRBV4-2,TGTGCCAGCAGCCAAGACTATGGAGGGGCAACTAATGAAAAACTGTTTTTT,CASSQDYGGATNEKLFF
TRBJ1-5,NA,TRBD1,TRBV6-5,TGTGCCAGCAGTTACGACAGGGGAGGAGAGCCCCAGCATTTT,CASSYDRGGEPQHF
TRBJ2-3,NA,TRBD2,TRBV2,TGTGCCAGCAGGGCCCTAGCGGGGGGGCCTACAGATACGCAGTATTTT,CASRALAGGPTDTQYF
TRBJ2-3,NA,TRBD1,TRBV4-1,TGCGCCAGCAGCCAAGATTGGGGACAGGGGGCCACAGATACGCAGTATTTT,CASSQDWGQGATDTQYF
TRBJ2-3,NA,NA,TRBV6-4,TGTGCCAGCAGTCGGGACTTCACAGATACGCAGTATTTT,CASSRDFTDTQYF
TRBJ1-4,NA,TRBD1,TRBV7-9,TGTGCCAGCAGCGCCGGACAGGGGAATAATGAAAAACTGTTTTTT,CASSAGQGNNEKLFF
TRBJ2-3,once,NA,TRBV19,TGTGCCAGTAGGACAGGAACGGCCCCGGGTACGCAGTATTTT,CASRTGTAPGTQYF
TRBJ2-3,NA,NA,TRBV2,TGTGCCAGCAGTGAAGCCTTATCGGGCACAGATACGCAGTATTTT,CASSEALSGTDTQYF
TRBJ2-3,NA,NA,TRBV7-3,TGTGCCAGCAGCCCGAGGGACTTCACAGATACGCAGTATTTT,CASSPRDFTDTQYF
TRBJ2-7,NA,NA,TRBV5-1,TGCGCCAGCAGCTTGACAGGGTTCTCCTACGAGCAGTACTTC,CASSLTGFSYEQYF
TRBJ2-7,NA,TRBD1,TRBV5-1,TGCGCCAGCAGCTTGGCCGGACAGGGGACCTACGAGCAGTACTTC,CASSLAGQGTYEQYF
TRBJ2-3,NA,NA,TRBV6-5,TGTGCCAGCAGTTACTCGGCCTTTCAGAGAGATACGCAGTATTTT,CASSYSAFQRDTQYF
TRBJ1-5,NA,NA,TRBV6-1,TGTGCCAGCAGTGCCCCCGGGGGTTATAGCAATCAGCCCCAGCATTTT,CASSAPGGYSNQPQHF
TRBJ1-2,NA,TRBD1,TRBV10-3,TGTGCCATCAGTGAGTCCACAGGGGTCAGTCACACCTTC,CAISESTGVSHTF
TRBJ1-1,NA,NA,TRBV28,TGTGCCAGCAGTTCTCCCATGGGGGGAAGGTCTGAAGCTTTCTTT,CASSSPMGGRSEAFF
TRBJ2-7,NA,NA,TRBV12-3/TRBV12-4,TGTGCCAGCAGTTTACAGGGCCACTACGAGCAGTACTTC,CASSLQGHYEQYF
TRBJ1-5,once,NA,TRBV5-1,TGCGCCAGCAGCGAGGGCCCGGATCAGCCCCAGCATTTT,CASSEGPDQPQHF
TRBJ1-5,NA,NA,TRBV2,TGTGCCAGCAGTGTCCGGGAAAATCAGCCCCAGCATTTT,CASSVRENQPQHF
TRBJ1-2,NA,NA,TRBV7-2,TGTGCCAGCAGCCCCGGTCGATTAATGGGCTACACCTTC,CASSPGRLMGYTF
TRBJ1-3,once,NA,TRBV19,TGTGCCAGTAGTACCAGTTACGGCTCTGGAAACACCATATATTTT,CASSTSYGSGNTIYF
TRBJ2-3,NA,TRBD2,TRBV28,TGTGCCACCTTAGGCCCGGGACTAGGCACAGATACGCAGTATTTT,CATLGPGLGTDTQYF
TRBJ2-2,NA,TRBD2,TRBV6-4,TGTGCCAGCAGTGACTCCGATGGGGGGGACACCGGGGAGCTGTTTTTT,CASSDSDGGDTGELFF
TRBJ2-1,NA,TRBD1,TRBV4-1,TGCGCCAGCAGCCAAAGGGGACAGGGCGTTTACAATGAGCAGTTCTTC,CASSQRGQGVYNEQFF
TRBJ1-1,NA,TRBD1,TRBV20-1,TGCAGTGCTAGTCCTGACAGGGCTACTGAAGCTTTCTTT,CSASPDRATEAFF
TRBJ1-6,NA,NA,TRBV25-1,TGTGCCAGCAGTTCGGGGGCGCGAGGGTCACCCCTCCACTTT,CASSSGARGSPLHF
TRBJ1-2,NA,NA,TRBV19,TGTGCCAGTAGATTAGACGGGACCTCTGGGGATGGCTACACCTTC,CASRLDGTSGDGYTF
TRBJ1-2,NA,NA,TRBV9,TGTGCCAGCAGCGTTAGCGGGGCCCTGACCCGTGGCTACACCTTC,CASSVSGALTRGYTF
TRBJ2-3,once,NA,TRBV27,TGTGCCAGCAGTCCTGTCGTAGCGTACACAGATACGCAGTATTTT,CASSPVVAYTDTQYF
TRBJ1-1,once,TRBD1,TRBV10-1,TGCGCCAGCAGTTTAACCGGGACAGGGGTTGCTTTCTTT,CASSLTGTGVAFF
TRBJ1-4,NA,NA,TRBV9,TGTGCCAGCAGCGTGGGGGAAGCTAATGAAAAACTGTTTTTT,CASSVGEANEKLFF
TRBJ1-1,NA,NA,TRBV6-5,TGTGCCAGCAGTTCCCACAGGAAATTGGAAGCTTTCTTT,CASSSHRKLEAFF
TRBJ1-3,NA,NA,TRBV3-1/TRBV3-2,TGTGCCAGCAGCCAGGGCATAGGGAATGGAAACACCATATATTTT,CASSQGIGNGNTIYF
TRBJ1-5,NA,TRBD1,TRBV6-5,TGTGCCAGCAGCCAACAGGGGGCTGGTCAGCCCCAGCATTTT,CASSQQGAGQPQHF
TRBJ1-1,NA,TRBD1,TRBV29-1,TGCAGCGTAGGACAGGGTCGGGAAACTGAAGCTTTCTTT,CSVGQGRETEAFF
TRBJ1-4,NA,NA,TRBV2,TGTGCCAGCAGTGAGTTAGGGGCTGGGACTAATGAAAAACTGTTTTTT,CASSELGAGTNEKLFF
TRBJ2-5,NA,NA,TRBV5-4,TGTGCCAGCAGCTTGTCCCCCCCCCGGGCGCGCGGACAAGAGACCCAGTACTTC,CASSLSPPRARGQETQYF